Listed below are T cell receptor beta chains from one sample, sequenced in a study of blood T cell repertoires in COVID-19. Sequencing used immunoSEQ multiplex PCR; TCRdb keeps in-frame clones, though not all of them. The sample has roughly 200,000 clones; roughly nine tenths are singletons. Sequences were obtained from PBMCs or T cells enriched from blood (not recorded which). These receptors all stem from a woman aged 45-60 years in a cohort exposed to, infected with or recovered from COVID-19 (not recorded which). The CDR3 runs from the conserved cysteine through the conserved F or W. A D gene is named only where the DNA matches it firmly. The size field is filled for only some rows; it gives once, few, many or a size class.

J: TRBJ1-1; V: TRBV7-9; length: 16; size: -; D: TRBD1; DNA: TGTGCCAGCAGCCCCTACAGGGGGCGCAAAGTCACTGAAGCTTTCTTT; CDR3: CASSPYRGRKVTEAFF
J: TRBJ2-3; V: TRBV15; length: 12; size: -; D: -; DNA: TGTGCCACCAGCAGAACTACAGATACGCAGTATTTT; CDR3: CATSRTTDTQYF
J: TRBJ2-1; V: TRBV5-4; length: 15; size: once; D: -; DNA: TGTGCCAGCAGCTTAGGAGGGGACTCCTACAATGAGCAGTTCTTC; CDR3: CASSLGGDSYNEQFF
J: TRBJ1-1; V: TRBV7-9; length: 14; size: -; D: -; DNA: TGTGCCAGCAGCTTAGATCAGGGGTGGACTGAAGCTTTCTTT; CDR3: CASSLDQGWTEAFF
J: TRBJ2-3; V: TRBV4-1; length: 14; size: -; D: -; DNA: TGCGCCAGCAGCCCGGGAACCTACACAGATACGCAGTATTTT; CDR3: CASSPGTYTDTQYF
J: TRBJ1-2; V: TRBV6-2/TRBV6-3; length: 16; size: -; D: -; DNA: TGTGCCAGCAGTTACTCGAGTTCATGGCAGCCGGGGGGCTACACCTTC; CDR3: CASSYSSSWQPGGYTF
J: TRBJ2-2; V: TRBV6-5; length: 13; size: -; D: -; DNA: TGTGCCAGCAGGACAGGGAACACCGGGGAGCTGTTTTTT; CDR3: CASRTGNTGELFF
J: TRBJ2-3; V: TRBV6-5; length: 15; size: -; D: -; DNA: TGTGCCAGCAGCCTCGGGGCGGGGACTGCAGATACGCAGTATTTT; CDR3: CASSLGAGTADTQYF
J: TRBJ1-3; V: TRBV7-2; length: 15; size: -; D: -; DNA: TGTGCCAGCAGGAAGACCGGGACAATCGGAAACACCATATATTTT; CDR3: CASRKTGTIGNTIYF
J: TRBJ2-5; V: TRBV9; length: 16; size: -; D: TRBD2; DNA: TGTGCCAGCAGCGTAGATAGCGGGGGGGTTTTGGAGACCCAGTACTTC; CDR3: CASSVDSGGVLETQYF
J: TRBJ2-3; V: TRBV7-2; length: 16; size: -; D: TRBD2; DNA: TGTGCCAGCAGCATTTCCAGCGGGGCCGAGGGCGATACGCAGTATTTT; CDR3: CASSISSGAEGDTQYF